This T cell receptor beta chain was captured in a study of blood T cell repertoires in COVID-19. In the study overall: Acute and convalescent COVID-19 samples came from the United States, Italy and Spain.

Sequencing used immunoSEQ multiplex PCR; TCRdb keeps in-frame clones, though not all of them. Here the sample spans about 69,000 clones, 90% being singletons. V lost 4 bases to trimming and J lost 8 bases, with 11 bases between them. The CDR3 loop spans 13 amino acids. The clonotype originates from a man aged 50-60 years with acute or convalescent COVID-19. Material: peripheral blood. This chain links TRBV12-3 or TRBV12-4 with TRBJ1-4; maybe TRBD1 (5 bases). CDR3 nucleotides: TGTGCCAGCAGTTGGCAGGGAGGGGAAAAACTGTTTTTT. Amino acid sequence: CASSWQGGEKLFF.